This T cell receptor beta chain comes out of a study of T cells in narcolepsy (dated by TCRdb to the late 2010s). For the study in its entirety: The study enrolled patients with narcolepsy type 1 or type 2 (NT1, NT2) together with healthy control donors. The study used TCR Vbeta sequencing to track clonotypes in blood and CSF while looking for autoreactive T cells in narcolepsy patients that target self-antigens of hypocretin neurons (hypocretin, TRIB2).

Overall study results and their limits: Patients and controls had similar numbers of sequenced blood memory CD4+ clonotypes, with averages of about 38,000 in patients and some 33,000 in controls. Plots comparing CSF and blood CD4+ T cell clonotypes from the same patient highlighted HCRT-specific and TRIB2-specific autoreactive clonotypes. According to the report, autoreactive clonotypes were detected serially in the blood of the same patients and of different patients, but not in healthy controls. Some blood memory CD4+ repertoires from patients and controls contained no sequences matching autoreactive T cell clones.

This clone was seen once. The target of this receptor is not known. Qualities for individual bases were not recorded, and no much larger clone is one base off. For TCR Vbeta sequencing, memory CD4+ T cells were sorted ex vivo from the peripheral blood of narcolepsy patients and healthy controls. The library was obtained by the immunoSEQ multiplex PCR assay. Imported from immuneACCESS, the table was reduced by TCRdb to in-frame sequences with V and J called. These copies leave out some clones; in studies compared against another copy, an unresolved V gene accounts for under half, and the cause of the remainder is not known. This sample comprises 30,000 to 40,000 clones, approximately 85% of them detected only once. In total, the top ten clones hold just under 2.5% of the sample. This receptor was identified in a human donor with narcolepsy. The sequenced sample was CD45RA- memory CD4+ T cells from PBMCs. The cell subset or site tag for this specimen amounts to: memory T cells sorted ex vivo from peripheral blood.

CDR3 protein: CASSATLFGNTIYF. In nucleotides, the sequence is TGTGCCAGCAGCGCCACCTTGTTTGGAAACACCATATATTTT. Here the chain combines TRBV7-8 and TRBJ1-3; no confident D gene assignment can be made. CDR1 and CDR2 (SGHVS, FQNEAQ) derive from the germline V gene. The V end loses 5 bases and the J end loses 3 bases, and a stretch of 11 bases separates them. Taken from cysteine to phenylalanine, the CDR3 has 14 residues. This entry keeps only the CDR3 DNA: 42 bases, framed from base 1.